Below, 27 T cell receptor beta chains from the same sample are listed, as sequenced in a study of esophageal squamous cell carcinoma under preoperative chemotherapy. A single record per CDR3 protein comes from TCRdb applying MiXCR to the PCR reads. This table holds about 30,000 distinct CDR3 sequences, around 50% found once. Time point reported: before preoperative PTX-NDP chemotherapy. Specimen collection occurred from a patient given preoperative chemotherapy. The receptors shown here come from a human donor with esophageal squamous cell carcinoma. The donor label of this sample is uncertain.

This clonotype was seen repeatedly, ten times or more. The chain is built from TRBV7-8 and TRBJ2-1; TRBD2 is a possible D gene (5 bases). The CDR3 consists of 18 residues. CDR1 SGHVS and CDR2 FQNEAQ come from the germline V gene. V was pared by 0 bases and J by 0 bases, with 15 bases between. CDR3 nucleotides: TGTGCCAGCAGCTTAGCGACCCTAGCTCCGAGCTCCTACAATGAGCAGTTCTTC. Protein product: CASSLATLAPSSYNEQFF.

To note about this clonotype: It may be a read error: a sequence one base away is much more abundant. This sequence joins TRBV6-2 or TRBV6-3 and TRBJ2-1; D perhaps matches TRBD2 (5 bases). The V end was cut by 7 bases, the J end by 10 bases, with 20 bases between. CDR1 and CDR2 (germline): MNHEY, SVGEGT. The CDR3 totals 14 residues. Here the CDR3 reads CASNLSGTPDEQFF. The DNA of the CDR3 is TGTGCCAGCAATCTAAGCGGAACCCCCGACGAGCAGTTCTTC.

This chain uses TRBV7-6 with TRBJ2-4, with TRBD2 as a possible D gene (6 bases). The V gene's germline CDR1 is SGHVS and CDR2 FNYEAQ. The CDR3 has 19 amino acids. V was trimmed by 3 bases and J by 12 bases, leaving 33 bases between them. The CDR3 coding sequence is TGTGCCAGCAGCTTGGATCCGCCCATCGCCGGGGGTGACCAAGACACTCAGTACTTC. Its protein is CASSLDPPIAGGDQDTQYF.

With regard to this clonotype: The germline gene is not matched at one end of the junction; a read error may be the cause. The V gene is TRBV7-2, the J gene TRBJ2-2; 9 bases align to TRBD2. The length of the CDR3 is 15 residues. The germline V gene has CDR1 SGHTA and CDR2 FQGNSA. CDR3 sequence reads: CASSPSGVLTGELYF. CDR3 sequence (DNA): TGTGCCAGCAGCCCTAGCGGGGTCCTAACAGGGGAGCTGTATTTT.

A note on this clonotype: The junction and the germline gene differ at one end; a read error may be behind it. The chain couples TRBV7-8 to TRBJ2-3; 10 positions match TRBD2. The CDR3 is 14 amino acids. Germline CDR1 and CDR2: SGHVS and FQNEAQ. The CDR3 here is CRSSVAGGQDTQYF. The CDR3 DNA sequence: TGCCGCAGCAGCGTAGCGGGAGGCCAAGATACGCAGTATTTT. The entire variable domain, with the rest obtained from reference TRBV7-8 and TRBJ2-3, is as follows: GAGVSQSPRYKVAKRGQDVALRCDPISGHVSLFWYQQALGQGPEFLTYFQNEAQLDKSGLPSDRFFAERPEGSVSTLKIQRTQQEDSAVYLCRSSVAGGQDTQYFGPGTRLTVL.

This clonotype is categorized as large (0.1 to 1%). V gene TRBV7-2 combines with J gene TRBJ2-4; 7 bases line up with TRBD1. The germline V gene has CDR1 SGHTA and CDR2 FQGNSA. V lost 5 bases and J lost 8; bases outside the gene matches: 15. The CDR3 runs 16 residues. In DNA form, the CDR3 reads TGTGCCAGCAGCCGAGGGCACAGGGGAAATGGAGACATTCAGTACTTC. Amino acids: CASSRGHRGNGDIQYF.

About this clonotype: Relative to the germline gene, one junction end is altered; a read error may explain this. The chain combines TRBV7-3 with TRBJ2-5, with a possible D match to TRBD2 (7 bases). The CDR3 is 17 residues long. CDR1 and CDR2 (germline): SGHTA, FQGTGA. Written as DNA, the CDR3 is TGTGCCAGCAGCGTGGTGCCGGGGGGAGGGGACAAAGACACCCAGTACTTC. It is translated as CASSVVPGGGDKDTQYF.

With regard to this clonotype: At one of its ends the junction is not consistent with the germline gene, which may arise from a read error. This chain connects TRBV7-2 to TRBJ2-4, with 7 bases fitting TRBD2. Germline lookup yields CDR1 SGHTA and CDR2 FQGNSA. This CDR3 contains 16 residues. The CDR3 spells CASSVAGLAAENTQYF. CDR3 DNA sequence: TGTGCCAGCAGCGTCGCGGGGCTAGCGGCCGAAAATACGCAGTATTTC. Looking up the rest from reference TRBV7-2 and TRBJ2-4 gives the full variable domain: GAGVSQSPSNKVTEKGKDVELRCDPISGHTALYWYRQSLGQGLEFLIYFQGNSAPDKSGLPSDRFSAERTGGSVSTLTIQRTQQEDSAVYLCASSVAGLAAENTQYFGAGTRLSVL.

This clonotype was seen a few times. The rearrangement joins TRBV12-3 or TRBV12-4 to TRBJ2-5; perhaps TRBD1 as D (5 bases). CDR3 length: 14 amino acids. V lost 1 base, J lost 0 bases, and 6 bases lay in between. CDR3 nucleotides: TGTGCCAGCAGTTTAGAGGGGTACCAAGAGACCCAGTACTTC. It specifies CASSLEGYQETQYF.

This clonotype was counted ten times or more. The CDR3 sequence: CASSLSLGLVEETQFF. The CDR3 DNA sequence: TGTGCCAGCAGCTTAAGCCTGGGACTAGTTGAGGAGACCCAGTTCTTC. The rearrangement uses TRBV7-8 and TRBJ2-1, with 8 bases matching TRBD2. Per germline, CDR1 SGHVS and CDR2 FQNEAQ. V shed 2 bases and J 13 bases; nucleotides not matched to a gene: 16. This CDR3 has 16 amino acids. Complete variable domain (other parts from reference TRBV7-8 and TRBJ2-1): GAGVSQSPRYKVAKRGQDVALRCDPISGHVSLFWYQQALGQGPEFLTYFQNEAQLDKSGLPSDRFFAERPEGSVSTLKIQRTQQEDSAVYLCASSLSLGLVEETQFFGPGTRLTVL.

This clonotype appeared many times. The rearrangement links TRBV7-2 to TRBJ2-5; D is possibly TRBD2 (7 bases). This CDR3 comprises 15 residues. Between the trimmed V and J ends, which lost 7 bases and 11 bases, there was a span of 26 bases. Germline lookup yields CDR1 SGHTA and CDR2 FQGNSA. CDR3 nucleotides: TGTGCCAGCACCCAAGGGAGGGGGACATACAATGAGCAGTACTTC. It specifies CASTQGRGTYNEQYF.

With respect to this clonotype: This could be a read error, since a much larger clone is one nucleotide away. V gene TRBV6-6 combines with J gene TRBJ2-1, with D possibly TRBD2 on 6 matching bases. Germline loops: CDR1 MNHNY, CDR2 SVGAGI (reference sequence). Deletions cut 6 bases from V and 10 bases from J, with 13 bases between. This CDR3 has 12 amino acids. Here the CDR3 DNA reads TGTGCCAGCAGCCCTCGGGGGTACGAGCAGTTCTTC. It yields the protein CASSPRGYEQFF.

This clonotype is medium-sized in the sample. A junction end diverges from the germline sequence, so it may reflect a read error. The V gene is TRBV7-7, the J gene TRBJ2-1, with 9 bases fitting TRBD2. CDR1 is SSHAT and CDR2 is FNYEAQ in the germline V gene (reference sequence). The CDR3 covers 13 residues. DNA for the CDR3: TGTGCTAGCAGGGAAGCGGGAGGAAATGAGCAGTTCTTC. Protein: CASREAGGNEQFF.

This clonotype was found many times. This chain joins TRBV6-1 and TRBJ2-7; TRBD1 might be the D (6 bases). There are 14 residues in the CDR3. Between the trimmed V and J ends, which lost 0 bases and 3 bases, there was a span of 9 bases. Looked up from germline, CDR1 is MNHNS and CDR2 is SASEGT. For the CDR3, the DNA is TGTGCCAGCAGTGAAGCGCAAGGGGGCTACGAGCAGTACTTC. It codes for CASSEAQGGYEQYF.

Of note for this clonotype: At one end, the junction sequence differs from germline, possibly due to a read error. This sequence joins TRBV11-2 and TRBJ2-5; 7 nucleotides line up with TRBD2. The CDR3 is 15 amino acids. Germline V gene sequence: CDR1 SGHAT, CDR2 FQNNGV. The DNA of the CDR3 is TGTGTCAGCAGCTTAGCGGCTAGCGGCCAAGAGACCCAGTACTTC. Residues: CVSSLAASGQETQYF.

In its sample, this clonotype was seen a few times. V usage is TRBV12-3 or TRBV12-4 and J usage is TRBJ2-5, with D maybe TRBD2 (6 bases). V dropped 7 bases and J dropped 2 bases, with 17 bases sitting between them. The CDR3 has 15 amino acids. CDR3: CASNPSGLAQETQYF. The CDR3 DNA reads as TGTGCCAGCAACCCCAGCGGGCTAGCGCAAGAGACCCAGTACTTC.

In this sample, this clonotype turned up once. This CDR3 is missing its conserved last phenylalanine or tryptophan, likely due to a read error. The DNA is left out, because the CDR3 cannot be placed on it with certainty; the CDR3 is given as TCRdb lists it. The CDR3 here is CASSSGAGETQYS. V and J are TRBV7-3 and TRBJ2-5; the table gives TRBD1 as D, unverified against the DNA. Per germline, CDR1 SGHTA and CDR2 FQGTGA. The CDR3 extends over 13 residues, inclusive of both ends.

This clonotype came up many times. The V and J genes are TRBV6-5 and TRBJ2-1; D call uncertain. The ends were cut back, 0 bases at V and 0 bases at J, with 9 bases in the middle. Per the germline V gene, CDR1 is MNHEY and CDR2 is SVGAGI. The CDR3 length is 16 residues. CDR3 DNA sequence: TGTGCCAGCAGTTACTCTGGCATAGGCTCCTACAATGAGCAGTTCTTC. It translates to CASSYSGIGSYNEQFF.

This clonotype showed up just a few times. A read error may be the cause here, since a much bigger clone is one base away. The chain has TRBV10-1 and TRBJ2-5; 10 bases align to TRBD2. Trimming took 6 bases from V and 11 from J; bases not matched to a gene: 18. The CDR3 spans 16 residues. Germline loops: CDR1 WNHNN, CDR2 SYGVQD (reference sequence). The DNA for the CDR3 is TGCGCCAGCAGCTCGGGACTAGCGAGCTCCTACAATGAGCAGTACTTC. It translates to CASSSGLASSYNEQYF.

A word on this clonotype: The junction does not match germline at one end; this may be a read error. The chain recombines TRBV6-1 with TRBJ2-2, with D possibly matching TRBD2 (6 bases). The CDR3 contains 15 residues. Germline V gives CDR1 MNHNS, CDR2 SASEGT. The CDR3 DNA reads TGTGCCAGGGGCCACGGGGAGGTGAACACCGGGGAGCTGTATTTT. Translating it yields CARGHGEVNTGELYF.

This chain connects TRBV7-3 to TRBJ2-5; 7 bases are shared with TRBD2. CDR1 and CDR2 (germline): SGHTA, FQGTGA. J was trimmed by 3 bases and V by 5 bases; bases with no gene match: 15. This CDR3 contains 17 residues. CDR3 nucleotides: TGTGCCAGCAGCGCCGGACCCGGGGGAGGGATCAAAGAGACCCAGTACTTC. Translated: CASSAGPGGGIKETQYF.

With regard to this clonotype: No DNA is shown, since the ends of the CDR3 on it are uncertain; the CDR3 is the one TCRdb lists. V gene TRBV7-2 combines with J gene TRBJ2-3; the DNA was not compared with TRBD1, the D call given in the table. CDR1 SGHTA and CDR2 FQGNSA come from the germline V gene. The CDR3 sequence runs 15 residues, both termini included. The CDR3 reads CASSFGTGNTEALYF.

On this clonotype itself: The junction and the germline gene differ at one end; a read error may be behind it. The rearrangement links TRBV7-2 to TRBJ2-4; 8 positions match TRBD2. The CDR3 covers 16 residues. CDR1 and CDR2 (germline): SGHTA, FQGNSA. The CDR3 is CASRGGGLAGKNMQYF. CDR3 DNA sequence: TGTGCCAGCCGCGGCGGGGGGCTGGCAGGCAAAAACATGCAGTACTTC.

About this clonotype: One junction end does not reproduce the germline sequence, and a read error may be involved. The V gene is TRBV7-6, the J gene TRBJ2-3; D tentatively reads TRBD1 or TRBD2 (5 bases each). The germline CDR1 and CDR2 sequences are SGHVS and FNYEAQ. CDR3 length: 13 residues. The CDR3 here is CASGAECTGTLYF. The CDR3 DNA sequence: TGTGCCAGCGGCGCGGAGTGCACCGGGACGCTGTATTTT. The entire variable domain, with the rest obtained from reference TRBV7-6 and TRBJ2-3, is as follows: GAGVSQSPRYKVTKRGQDVALRCDPISGHVSLYWYRQALGQGPEFLTYFNYEAQQDKSGLPNDRFSAERPEGSISTLTIQRTEQRDSAMYRCASGAECTGTLYFGPGTRLTVL.

The rearrangement links TRBV12-3 or TRBV12-4 to TRBJ2-4; D is unresolved. This CDR3 spans 14 amino acids. Trimming left V 11 bases short and J 13 bases short, with 27 bases between. The CDR3 sequence: CAGTAARAQDTQYF. DNA of the CDR3: TGTGCCGGTACCGCGGCCCGTGCCCAAGACACCCAGTACTTC.

This clonotype was seen many times. This chain joins TRBV6-1 and TRBJ2-1; D is unclear. In germline, CDR1 is MNHNS, CDR2 SASEGT. CDR3 length: 14 residues. V was cut by 8 bases and J by 0 bases, with 11 bases left in between. The CDR3 region has the DNA TGTGCCAGCCACTCGGCAAGCTCCTACAATGAGCAGTTCTTC. It specifies CASHSASSYNEQFF.

This clonotype was detected a few times. This chain joins TRBV7-3 and TRBJ2-1, with D unclear. The CDR3 loop spans 16 amino acids. The V end lost 6 bases, the J end lost 2 bases, and 17 bases lay between the germline ends. Germline CDR1 reads SGHTA; CDR2 reads FQGTGA. The CDR3 DNA sequence: TGTGCCAGCAGTCGGAGCCCAGGCGGTGCCTACAATGAGCAGTTCTTC. As protein: CASSRSPGGAYNEQFF.